These 3 T cell receptor beta chains were all obtained from the same sample, sequenced in a study of response to subunit inactivated influenza vaccine. TCRdb recomputed calls from the RT-PCR reads with MiXCR, one row per CDR3 protein. The data contain 800,000 to 1,000,000 distinct CDR3 sequences, around 20% of them singletons. Source: PBMCs from blood, taken around 5 days after vaccination. Every receptor here comes from a man aged 45-65 years who received an inactivated influenza vaccine.

The CDR3 coding sequence is TGCAGTGCCCTCGGACTAGCGGGCTCCTACGAGCAGTACTTC. Translated: CSALGLAGSYEQYF. V is TRBV20-1 and J is TRBJ2-7, with 11 positions matching TRBD2. Trimming took 6 bases from V and 0 from J; bases not matched to a gene: 4. The CDR3 consists of 14 residues. From germline, CDR1 is DFQATT and CDR2 SNEGSKA (reference sequence).

The rearrangement uses TRBV7-2 and TRBJ2-1; 7 positions agree with TRBD1. The ends lost 3 bases at V and 4 bases at J; junction bases unmatched: 6. Germline assignment: CDR1 SGHTA and CDR2 FQGNSA. This CDR3 is 15 amino acids long. CDR3 nucleotide sequence: TGTGCCAGCAGCTTGTGGCAGGGGGAATACAATGAGCAGTTCTTC. Translated: CASSLWQGEYNEQFF. The variable domain in full, completed from reference TRBV7-2 and TRBJ2-1, reads GAGVSQSPSNKVTEKGKDVELRCDPISGHTALYWYRQSLGQGLEFLIYFQGNSAPDKSGLPSDRFSAERTGGSVSTLTIQRTQQEDSAVYLCASSLWQGEYNEQFFGPGTRLTVL.

This rearrangement joins TRBV27 to TRBJ1-2; no definite D call. The CDR3 is 13 residues long. V gave up 10 bases and J gave up 8 bases, with 20 bases separating them. The germline CDR1 and CDR2 sequences are MNHEY and SMNVEV (reference sequence). CDR3 region: CATQRAGSEGYTF. For the CDR3, the DNA is TGTGCCACCCAAAGGGCGGGATCGGAGGGCTACACCTTC.